The 5 T cell receptor beta chains below were found in one sample sequenced in a study of blood T cell repertoires in COVID-19. Generated by immunoSEQ multiplex PCR, the TCRdb table keeps only in-frame clones and is missing some. Counted here are 100,000 to 150,000 clones, 70% to 80% occurring once; the ten biggest clones make up approximately 35%. Sequenced material: peripheral blood. The receptors originated from a man aged 40-49 years with active or convalescent COVID-19.

The V call is TRBV6-1, the J call TRBJ1-2, with TRBD1 identical over 8 bases. After removal of 3 bases from V and 8 bases from J, the junction contained 5 bases not matched to a gene. The CDR3 totals 13 residues. CDR1 is MNHNS and CDR2 is SASEGT in the germline V gene. Here the CDR3 DNA reads TGTGCCAGCAGTGACCGGGACAGGCAGGGCTACACCTTC. Translated, it gives CASSDRDRQGYTF.

This clone appeared a single time. This chain links TRBV28 with TRBJ1-2; D is perhaps TRBD1 (5 bases). The germline gives CDR1 MDHEN, CDR2 SYDVKM. V was clipped by 7 bases and J by 6 bases, with 18 bases between them. The CDR3 contains 14 residues. CDR3 bases: TGTGCCAGCACCGTGCCCATCCGGGGGGATGGCTACACCTTC. It specifies CASTVPIRGDGYTF.

The rearrangement uses TRBV6-2 or TRBV6-3 and TRBJ1-5; TRBD1 matches at 9 bases. The CDR3 spans 17 residues. CDR1 is MNHEY and CDR2 is SVGEGT in the germline V gene. After removal of 0 bases from V and 3 bases from J, the junction contained 6 bases not matched to a gene. The CDR3 DNA sequence: TGTGCCAGCAGTTACTCTCCCGGGACAGGGATCAATCAGCCCCAGCATTTT. This translates into CASSYSPGTGINQPQHF.

This clone was observed a single time. The V call is TRBV7-9, the J call TRBJ2-1; TRBD2 matches at 10 bases. The ends lost 4 bases at V and 0 bases at J; junction bases unmatched: 6. This CDR3 comprises 17 residues. CDR1 is SEHNR, CDR2 FQNEAQ, per germline (reference sequence). As DNA, the CDR3 is TGTGCCAGCAGCTCTCGGACTAGCGGTAGCTCCTACAATGAGCAGTTCTTC. This codes for CASSSRTSGSSYNEQFF.

The chain employs TRBV4-2 and TRBJ1-2; D is perhaps TRBD1 (5 bases). The germline CDR1 and CDR2 sequences are LGHNA and YNFKEQ. This CDR3 is built from 19 residues. Trimming removed 0 bases from V and 2 bases from J, with 22 bases in between. Written as DNA, the CDR3 is TGTGCCAGCAGCCAAGAAATAGGTTGGGCAGGGATCGTCAACTATGGCTACACCTTC. This gives the protein CASSQEIGWAGIVNYGYTF.